These 32 T cell receptor beta chains came from one sample sequenced in a study of vaccination effects on CD4 cells after COVID-19. After expansion with viral peptide pools in the ViraFEST assay, antigen-specific CD4+ T cells were sequenced. Isolating CD4+ T cells followed roughly ten days of culture. Participants were given two doses of BNT162b2 or mRNA-1273 vaccine. Antigens for these TCRs are unknown. The method was immunoSEQ multiplex PCR; TCRdb's version includes in-frame clones alone and lacks a portion of them. This sample has over 30,000 clones, with approximately 78% found just once. This specimen was CD4+ T cells from PBMCs cultured with HCoV-NL63 spike peptides, taken after COVID-19 vaccination. These receptors were obtained from a human donor who received a COVID-19 vaccine. Some clones in this sample may be carry-over from other donors' samples.

The chain joins TRBV6-6 to TRBJ1-3; 10 bases align to TRBD1. The CDR3 has 16 amino acids. The J segment lost 0 bases and the V segment lost 5 bases, leaving 4 bases of the junction unmatched. CDR1 is MNHNY, CDR2 SVGAGI, per germline (reference sequence). The CDR3 coding sequence is TGTGCCAGCAGTCCGACAGGGGGCGTCTCTGGAAACACCATATATTTT. This codes for CASSPTGGVSGNTIYF.

This clone was recorded once. The chain carries TRBV10-3 and TRBJ2-1; TRBD1 might be the D (5 bases). Trimming left V 6 bases short and J 9 bases short, with 12 bases between. The CDR3 totals 12 residues. In germline, CDR1 is ENHRY, CDR2 SYGVKD. The CDR3 DNA is TGTGCCATCAGGGGGCCCGCCACTGAGCAGTTCTTC. Amino acids: CAIRGPATEQFF.

The chain links TRBV4-1 to TRBJ2-3; 9 bases agree with TRBD2. Per germline, CDR1 MGHRA and CDR2 YSYEKL. CDR3 length equals 20 residues. Unmatched junction bases numbered 15, after V lost 2 bases and J lost 0 bases. The CDR3 is CASSQRPTSGPDSSTDTQYF. CDR3 nucleotides: TGCGCCAGCAGCCAACGGCCGACTAGCGGCCCCGATAGTAGCACAGATACGCAGTATTTT.

The chain uses TRBV4-3 and TRBJ1-2, with a tentative D call TRBD1 (5 bases). Germline values: CDR1 LGHNA, CDR2 YSLEER. There are 14 residues in the CDR3. With 0 bases removed from V and 8 bases from J, the gap between germline ends came to 13 bases. CDR3 DNA sequence: TGCGCCAGCAGCCAAGACAGGGAAGTCAGCGGCTACACCTTC. This sequence encodes CASSQDREVSGYTF.

V usage is TRBV2 and J usage is TRBJ1-6, with 7 bases matching TRBD1. Germline V gene sequence: CDR1 SNHLY, CDR2 FYNNEI. The CDR3 covers 14 residues. The ends lost 6 bases at V and 9 bases at J; junction bases unmatched: 8. The CDR3: CASRTGTVGSPLHF. As DNA, the CDR3 is TGTGCCAGCAGAACCGGGACAGTTGGTTCACCCCTCCACTTT.

This sequence joins TRBV6-6 and TRBJ2-2; TRBD2 might be the D (5 bases). CDR3 length: 16 residues. The V and J ends lost 9 bases and 0 bases respectively, with 17 bases between them. The germline V gene has CDR1 MNHNY and CDR2 SVGAGI (reference sequence). DNA for the CDR3: TGTGCCAGTTATGGGAGAAAGATGACGAACACCGGGGAGCTGTTTTTT. Encoded protein: CASYGRKMTNTGELFF.

This clone was found once. V and J are TRBV7-8 and TRBJ1-4; D is unclear. CDR1 and CDR2 (germline): SGHVS, FQNEAQ. Trimming stripped 6 bases from V and 4 bases from J, with 15 bases between. The CDR3 length is 15 residues. CDR3 residues: CASSRRGPSNEKLFF. The CDR3 bases are TGTGCCAGCAGTCGACGGGGTCCGAGTAATGAAAAACTGTTTTTT.

The genes are TRBV2 and TRBJ2-6; no clear D. This CDR3 spans 14 amino acids. Deletions cut 3 bases from V and 0 bases from J, with 3 bases between. Germline CDR1 reads SNHLY; CDR2 reads FYNNEI. This CDR3 reads CASSDNSGANVLTF. DNA of the CDR3: TGTGCCAGCAGTGATAACTCTGGGGCCAACGTCCTGACTTTC.

This chain links TRBV6-2 or TRBV6-3 with TRBJ2-2, with unresolved D. CDR1 is MNHEY, CDR2 SVGEGT, per germline. This CDR3 comprises 15 residues. Trimming removed 1 base from V and 3 bases from J, with 9 bases in between. CDR3 in amino acids: CASSYWSADTGELFF. CDR3 in DNA: TGTGCCAGCAGTTACTGGTCTGCGGACACCGGGGAGCTGTTTTTT.

V gene TRBV6-5 combines with J gene TRBJ1-2, with D possibly matching TRBD1 (5 bases). The CDR3 spans 15 residues. The V gene's germline CDR1 is MNHEY and CDR2 SVGAGI. Deletions cut 6 bases from V and 8 bases from J, with 22 bases between. The CDR3 reads CASRPIDSIHRGYTF. CDR3 nucleotides: TGTGCCAGCAGGCCAATCGACAGTATCCACCGGGGCTACACCTTC.

V and J are TRBV6-5 and TRBJ2-7; the D gene is possibly TRBD2 (5 bases). With 5 bases removed from V and 0 bases from J, the gap between germline ends came to 11 bases. Germline CDR1 MNHEY, CDR2 SVGAGI. This CDR3 has 14 amino acids. The CDR3 spells CASSRTGSSYEQYV. The CDR3, as DNA: TGTGCCAGCAGTCGGACGGGAAGCTCCTACGAGCAGTACGTC.

The V and J genes are TRBV9 and TRBJ2-6; the D is unclear. This CDR3 is built from 15 residues. Germline values: CDR1 SGDLS, CDR2 YYNGEE. The V and J ends lost 4 bases and 0 bases respectively, with 8 bases between them. The DNA of the CDR3 is TGTGCCAGCAGCCCTCGTAGCTCTGGGGCCAACGTCCTGACTTTC. It specifies CASSPRSSGANVLTF.

The chain is built from TRBV6-5 and TRBJ1-3, with D perhaps TRBD1 (5 bases). Trimming took off 10 bases at V and 6 bases at J, with 19 bases between the two ends. The CDR3 runs 14 residues. Germline CDR1 reads MNHEY; CDR2 reads SVGAGI. CDR3 protein: CATLRRRGENTIYF. Here the CDR3 DNA reads TGTGCCACCCTCCGCCGGCGAGGGGAAAACACCATATATTTT.

This clone was detected a few times. The CDR3 spells CASTVSEWYYEQYV. The CDR3 bases are TGTGCCAGCACCGTATCAGAGTGGTACTACGAGCAGTACGTC. The V gene is TRBV28, the J gene TRBJ2-7; D ambiguous. Germline values: CDR1 MDHEN, CDR2 SYDVKM. CDR3 length: 14 amino acids. Trimming stripped 7 bases from V and 3 bases from J, with 16 bases between.

The gene calls are TRBV7-8 and TRBJ1-5; 9 positions match TRBD1. The length of the CDR3 is 13 residues. V trimming: 5 bases; J trimming: 8 bases; junction bases outside the gene matches: 4. The germline CDR1 and CDR2 sequences are SGHVS and FQNEAQ. CDR3 in DNA: TGTGCCAGCAGCCGACAGGGGGTTGAGCCCCAGCATTTT. It yields the protein CASSRQGVEPQHF.

This chain links TRBV7-3 with TRBJ2-6; possibly TRBD2 for D (7 bases). V was trimmed by 5 bases and J by 2 bases, leaving 19 bases between them. Germline assignment: CDR1 SGHTA and CDR2 FQGTGA. The CDR3 sequence is 18 residues long. The CDR3 DNA is TGTGCCAGCAGCCCGTTCGGTGGGGGGGCGCCTGGGGCCAACGTCCTGACTTTC. Residues: CASSPFGGGAPGANVLTF.

The V call is TRBV14, the J call TRBJ2-5; no clear D. The CDR3 is made up of 16 amino acids. Germline assignment: CDR1 SGHDN and CDR2 FVKESK. The V end lost 5 bases, the J end lost 2 bases, and 18 bases lay between the germline ends. CDR3 amino acids: CASSKSDIRLQETQYF. The CDR3 bases are TGTGCCAGCAGCAAGAGCGACATCAGATTACAAGAGACCCAGTACTTC.

This clone was observed a handful of times. This chain links TRBV30 with TRBJ2-1; 10 positions agree with TRBD1. V gave up 8 bases and J gave up 6 bases; unmatched junction bases: 10. The CDR3 length is 14 residues. The V gene's germline CDR1 is GTSNPN and CDR2 SVGIG (reference sequence). CDR3 protein: CAGNGQGVGNEQFF. Here the CDR3 DNA reads TGTGCCGGGAACGGACAGGGGGTAGGCAATGAGCAGTTCTTC. The full variable domain, with the rest looked up from reference TRBV30 and TRBJ2-1, is SQTIHQWPATLVQPVGSPLSLECTVEGTSNPNLYWYRQAAGRGLQLLFYSVGIGQISSEVPQNLSASRPQDRQFILSSKKLLLSDSGFYLCAGNGQGVGNEQFFGPGTRLTVL.

This CDR3 reads CASSYPRVNTEAFF. The CDR3 DNA reads TGTGCCAGCAGTTATCCCAGGGTGAACACTGAAGCTTTCTTT. The V call is TRBV6-6, the J call TRBJ1-1; maybe TRBD1 (5 bases). Trimming pared 3 bases from V and 0 bases from J, leaving 8 bases between. Germline CDR1 MNHNY, CDR2 SVGAGI (reference sequence). This CDR3 spans 14 amino acids.

The V gene is TRBV4-1, the J gene TRBJ1-2, with 8 bases matching TRBD1. The CDR3 length is 17 residues. In germline, CDR1 is MGHRA, CDR2 YSYEKL. Unmatched junction bases numbered 16, after V lost 3 bases and J lost 7 bases. The chain's CDR3 is CASSQAGQAAPEGGYTF. The CDR3 region has the DNA TGCGCCAGCAGCCAGGCGGGACAGGCCGCCCCTGAGGGTGGCTACACCTTC.

The V and J genes are TRBV30 and TRBJ2-1, with D possibly matching TRBD2 (5 bases). Trimming shortened V by 0 bases and J by 7 bases, and 19 bases separated the two germline ends. CDR3 length: 16 amino acids. Germline V gene sequence: CDR1 GTSNPN, CDR2 SVGIG (reference sequence). The CDR3, as DNA: TGTGCCTGGAGTGTCGGCAGAGGACGGCGCGGGAATGAGCAGTTCTTC. Its protein is CAWSVGRGRRGNEQFF.

The V gene is TRBV10-3, the J gene TRBJ1-1; 7 bases align to TRBD1. The CDR3 length is 14 residues. J was trimmed by 3 bases and V by 6 bases; bases with no gene match: 7. Germline CDR1 is ENHRY and CDR2 is SYGVKD. The CDR3 protein is CAISVGGADTEAFF. CDR3 bases: TGTGCCATCAGCGTAGGGGGCGCGGACACTGAAGCTTTCTTT.

V and J are TRBV5-1 and TRBJ1-2; tentative D call: TRBD1 (5 bases). Germline V gives CDR1 SGHRS, CDR2 YFSETQ. The CDR3 has 13 residues. V shed 4 bases and J shed 3 bases, with 10 bases lying between them. The chain's CDR3 is CASSPGGDYGYTF. CDR3 in DNA: TGCGCCAGCAGCCCCGGGGGGGACTATGGCTACACCTTC.

This clone was detected once. The chain is built from TRBV28 and TRBJ1-1; possibly TRBD1 for D (5 bases). The V end was cut by 7 bases, the J end by 1 base, with 10 bases between. The CDR3 is made up of 13 amino acids. Germline V gene data show CDR1 as MDHEN and CDR2 as SYDVKM. Here the CDR3 DNA reads TGTGCCAGCATCCCGACAGAGAACACTGAAGCTTTCTTT. Amino acid sequence: CASIPTENTEAFF.

The chain is built from TRBV4-1 and TRBJ1-2, with D perhaps TRBD1 (6 bases). The CDR3 is made up of 13 amino acids. CDR1 and CDR2 (germline): MGHRA, YSYEKL. Trimming left V 5 bases short and J 2 bases short, with 9 bases between. CDR3 nucleotides: TGCGCCAGCAGCGCACAGGGAAACTATGGCTACACCTTC. It codes for CASSAQGNYGYTF.

This chain connects TRBV29-1 to TRBJ1-4; 10 bases fit TRBD1. This CDR3 has 13 residues. The V and J ends lost 7 bases and 12 bases, in that order; junction bases with no gene match: 11. CDR1 is SQVTM and CDR2 is ANQGSEA in the germline V gene. CDR3 loop: CSGRLGQGTQLFF. The DNA for the CDR3 is TGCAGCGGGAGGTTGGGACAGGGGACTCAACTGTTTTTT.

The genes are TRBV29-1 and TRBJ2-2; a possible D gene is TRBD2 (6 bases). In germline, CDR1 is SQVTM, CDR2 ANQGSEA. CDR3 length: 13 amino acids. The V and J ends lost 7 bases and 7 bases respectively, with 16 bases between them. Here the CDR3 reads CSGVLARGGELFF. The CDR3 nucleotides are TGCAGCGGCGTTCTAGCGAGGGGCGGGGAGCTGTTTTTT.

J is TRBJ2-3 and V is TRBV12-5; D is possibly TRBD2 (6 bases). V was cut by 5 bases and J by 2 bases, with 11 bases left in between. The CDR3 is made up of 14 amino acids. Germline lookup yields CDR1 LGHNT and CDR2 FRNRAP. The CDR3 protein is CASGPGTLTDTQYF. In DNA, the CDR3 is TGTGCTAGTGGTCCCGGGACTCTCACAGATACGCAGTATTTT.

This chain links TRBV5-1 with TRBJ1-1; D call uncertain. This CDR3 has 15 amino acids. Germline V gives CDR1 SGHRS, CDR2 YFSETQ. V lost 3 bases and J 1 base, leaving 13 bases between the germline ends. The CDR3 protein is CASSSAPVGNTEAFF. The CDR3 nucleotides are TGCGCCAGCAGCTCTGCGCCGGTAGGGAACACTGAAGCTTTCTTT.

This clone turned up a few times. CDR3: CASSFGGIPQHGGEAFF. The CDR3 nucleotides read TGTGCCAGCAGCTTTGGCGGCATCCCGCAGCACGGCGGTGAAGCTTTCTTT. This chain uses TRBV5-4 with TRBJ1-1; D is unresolved. The CDR3 is 17 amino acids. CDR1 is SGHNT, CDR2 YYREEE, per germline (reference sequence). The V and J ends lost 2 bases and 7 bases respectively, with 24 bases between them.

The gene calls are TRBV27 and TRBJ1-1; no definite D call. The CDR3 has 15 residues. With 5 bases removed from V and 1 base from J, the gap between germline ends came to 14 bases. Germline values: CDR1 MNHEY, CDR2 SMNVEV (reference sequence). CDR3 in DNA: TGTGCCAGCAGTCCCCTCGGAGCACCGAACACTGAAGCTTTCTTT. Translated, it gives CASSPLGAPNTEAFF.

J is TRBJ1-4 and V is TRBV27; 8 bases map to TRBD1. The CDR3 runs 17 residues. Trimming cost V 5 bases and J 3 bases; bases outside gene matches: 11. CDR1 is MNHEY, CDR2 SMNVEV, per germline (reference sequence). CDR3 residues: CASSVRQGFFANEKLFF. CDR3 nucleotide sequence: TGTGCCAGCAGTGTCCGACAGGGGTTTTTTGCTAATGAAAAACTGTTTTTT.